The source of this TCR beta chain is a study of cytomegalovirus exposure and HLA in healthy donors. Study-wide findings and caveats: The study listed 164 cytomegalovirus-associated TCR beta chains.

Repertoires were generated with immunoSEQ multiplex PCR, while TCRdb's copy carries only in-frame clones and drops some. The table has tens of thousands of clones, around 92% seen once. A remark on this clone: Antigen specificity is unknown.

Sequencing was performed on PBMCs. The TCR sequence derives from a woman aged 18-30 years in good health and CMV-seronegative.

The CDR3 DNA sequence: TGCGCCAGCAGCGAAACGGGACAGAGCACAGATACGCAGTATTTT. Amino acids: CASSETGQSTDTQYF. The chain combines TRBV5-1 with TRBJ2-3; 7 bases match TRBD1. With 4 bases clipped from V and 0 bases from J, the junction kept 5 bases outside the gene matches. Germline loops: CDR1 SGHRS, CDR2 YFSETQ. The CDR3 is made up of 15 amino acids.